Presented here are 10 T cell receptor beta chains from one specimen sequenced in a study of response to subunit inactivated influenza vaccine. TCRdb re-called the RT-PCR reads through MiXCR, storing one row per CDR3 protein. The repertoire holds 550,000 to 650,000 distinct CDR3 sequences, with approximately 12% as singletons. The sequencing here drew on PBMCs from blood, taken on the day of vaccination. The receptors were sampled from a man aged 45-65 years who received an inactivated influenza vaccine.

This clonotype has more than one count but fewer than ten. The chain employs TRBV10-3 and TRBJ2-1, with unresolved D. CDR3 length: 15 amino acids. The germline V gene has CDR1 ENHRY and CDR2 SYGVKD. Trimming removed 9 bases from V and 8 bases from J, with 23 bases in between. This CDR3 reads CAIKPDQKPVDEQFF. The CDR3 DNA reads TGTGCCATTAAACCGGACCAGAAGCCGGTAGATGAGCAGTTCTTC.

This chain uses TRBV18 with TRBJ1-5; D possibly corresponds to TRBD1 (6 bases). This CDR3 is 16 amino acids long. Trimming removed 2 bases from V and 0 bases from J, with 11 bases in between. Per the germline V gene, CDR1 is KGHSH and CDR2 is LQKENI. The CDR3 is CASSPVGQYSNQPQHF. The CDR3 nucleotides are TGTGCCAGCTCACCAGTGGGACAATATAGCAATCAGCCCCAGCATTTT.

This clonotype was found many times. The junction differs from germline at one of its ends, possibly a read error. The chain couples TRBV5-1 to TRBJ1-1; no firm D call. From germline, CDR1 is SGHRS and CDR2 YFSETQ. The length of the CDR3 is 13 residues. The CDR3 DNA reads TGTGCCAGCAGCTTATCTGTGAACACTGAAGCTTTCTTT. Translation gives CASSLSVNTEAFF.

This sequence joins TRBV15 and TRBJ2-7; 10 nucleotides agree with TRBD1. This CDR3 spans 16 amino acids. Trimming at V came to 1 base and at J to 3 bases, leaving 6 bases not matched to a gene. The germline CDR1 and CDR2 sequences are LNHNV and YYDKDF (reference sequence). The CDR3 reads CATSRAPGQGIYEQYF. For the CDR3, the DNA is TGTGCCACCAGCAGAGCACCGGGACAGGGGATCTACGAGCAGTACTTC.

This clonotype appeared many times. The chain has TRBV6-5 and TRBJ2-1; D may be TRBD2 (6 bases). The CDR3 runs to 12 residues. The V and J ends lost 3 bases and 12 bases respectively, with 12 bases between them. Germline V gene sequence: CDR1 MNHEY, CDR2 SVGAGI. This CDR3 reads CASSYQGLVQFF. CDR3 DNA: TGTGCCAGCAGTTATCAGGGACTGGTGCAGTTCTTC.

This clonotype was observed a few times. V usage is TRBV11-2 and J usage is TRBJ2-7, with D perhaps matching TRBD1 (6 bases). Looked up from germline, CDR1 is SGHAT and CDR2 is FQNNGV. There are 16 residues in the CDR3. V lost 4 bases, J lost 3 bases, and 19 bases lay in between. As DNA, the CDR3 is TGTGCCAGCAGCTCGCCCAGGGGCCCCCAAAACTACGAGCAGTACTTC. Translating gives CASSSPRGPQNYEQYF.

Written as DNA, the CDR3 is TGCAGTGCTAGAGGGGTTCCGGGCAATCAGCCCCAGCATTTT. The encoded protein is CSARGVPGNQPQHF. The V and J genes are TRBV20-1 and TRBJ1-5; no clear D. CDR1 DFQATT and CDR2 SNEGSKA come from the germline V gene (reference sequence). The germline V and J ends were trimmed by 1 base and 2 bases, with 9 bases remaining between them. The CDR3 runs to 14 residues.

The CDR3 nucleotides are TGTGCCAGCAGCTTTGCACTAGCGGGAGGGGAGCTGTTTTTT. Translation gives CASSFALAGGELFF. This chain joins TRBV7-6 and TRBJ2-2; 10 bases agree with TRBD2. V shed 3 bases, J shed 8 bases, and the junction held 3 bases outside the gene matches. The germline CDR1 and CDR2 sequences are SGHVS and FNYEAQ. The CDR3 loop spans 14 amino acids.

This clonotype was detected many times. This chain connects TRBV12-3 or TRBV12-4 to TRBJ1-2; the D is unclear. Trimming pared 3 bases from V and 5 bases from J, leaving 10 bases between. The CDR3 covers 13 residues. The CDR3: CASSFRSPYGYTF. The CDR3 DNA follows: TGTGCCAGCAGTTTTCGGTCCCCGTATGGCTACACCTTC.

This clonotype was recorded a few times. This sequence joins TRBV6-2 or TRBV6-3 and TRBJ1-2; D possibly corresponds to TRBD1 (6 bases). Trimming left V 0 bases short and J 12 bases short, with 17 bases between. The germline V gene has CDR1 MNHEY and CDR2 SVGEGT. The CDR3 is made up of 14 amino acids. DNA for the CDR3: TGTGCCAGCAGTTACTCCTCACAGGGATTCGAGGACACCTTC. This encodes CASSYSSQGFEDTF.